A selection of T cell receptor beta chains follows, all from one sample in a study of post-analysis software for immune sequencing data. Each CDR3 protein gets one entry after TCRdb re-called the PCR reads with MiXCR. The table shows over 250,000 distinct CDR3 sequences, with 36% occurring only once. Sequenced sample: blood. These receptors all come from a girl between 10 and 17 years old with multiple sclerosis. The CDR3 runs from the conserved cysteine through the conserved F or W. The D gene is left open where the match is weak. Some rows mark clone size as missing; the rest say once, few, many or name a class of expanded clone.

D gene: NA
clone size: NA
V gene: TRBV19
J gene: TRBJ1-2
CDR3 protein: CASSYRPANYGYTF
CDR3 DNA: TGTGCCAGTAGCTACAGGCCAGCTAACTATGGCTACACCTTC

D gene: NA
clone size: many
V gene: TRBV28
J gene: TRBJ2-4
CDR3 protein: CASSLRAGKNIQYF
CDR3 DNA: TGTGCCAGCAGTTTACGGGCCGGCAAAAACATTCAGTACTTC

D gene: NA
clone size: many
V gene: TRBV5-5
J gene: TRBJ2-7
CDR3 protein: CASSPEGYEQYF
CDR3 DNA: TGTGCCAGCAGCCCCGAGGGCTACGAGCAGTACTTC

D gene: TRBD1
clone size: NA
V gene: TRBV7-2
J gene: TRBJ1-6
CDR3 protein: CASSSRTGNSPLHF
CDR3 DNA: TGTGCCAGCAGCTCCCGGACAGGGAATTCACCCCTCCACTTT

D gene: NA
clone size: many
V gene: TRBV6-1
J gene: TRBJ2-1
CDR3 protein: CASSPVAATYNEQFF
CDR3 DNA: TGTGCCAGCAGCCCCGTAGCGGCAACCTACAATGAGCAGTTCTTC

D gene: NA
clone size: NA
V gene: TRBV14
J gene: TRBJ1-1
CDR3 protein: CASSRFLGGNTEAFF
CDR3 DNA: TGTGCCAGCAGCCGCTTTCTGGGGGGGAACACTGAAGCTTTCTTT

D gene: TRBD2
clone size: many
V gene: TRBV12-3/TRBV12-4
J gene: TRBJ2-1
CDR3 protein: CASGRPLRLADYNEQFF
CDR3 DNA: TGTGCCAGCGGTCGTCCCCTTCGACTAGCGGACTACAATGAGCAGTTCTTC

D gene: TRBD1
clone size: once
V gene: TRBV28
J gene: TRBJ2-5
CDR3 protein: CASGSADGQGAQETQYF
CDR3 DNA: TGTGCCAGCGGCTCCGCCGACGGACAGGGGGCACAAGAGACCCAGTACTTC

D gene: TRBD2
clone size: few
V gene: TRBV7-2
J gene: TRBJ2-2
CDR3 protein: CASRLAGTNTGELFF
CDR3 DNA: TGTGCCAGCAGACTAGCGGGGACGAACACCGGGGAGCTGTTTTTT

D gene: TRBD2
clone size: many
V gene: TRBV27
J gene: TRBJ2-3
CDR3 protein: CASCPRLAGFSTDTQYF
CDR3 DNA: TGTGCCAGCTGTCCCCGGCTAGCGGGGTTTAGCACAGATACGCAGTATTTT

D gene: NA
clone size: NA
V gene: TRBV12-3/TRBV12-4
J gene: TRBJ1-5
CDR3 protein: CASSDNYSNQPQHF
CDR3 DNA: TGTGCCAGCAGTGACAACTATAGCAATCAGCCCCAGCATTTT

D gene: TRBD2
clone size: NA
V gene: TRBV5-1
J gene: TRBJ2-1
CDR3 protein: CASSLEQAGDEQFF
CDR3 DNA: TGCGCCAGCAGCTTGGAACAGGCGGGGGATGAGCAGTTCTTC

D gene: TRBD2
clone size: NA
V gene: TRBV12-3/TRBV12-4
J gene: TRBJ2-2
CDR3 protein: CASSLSGRGTGELFF
CDR3 DNA: TGTGCCAGCAGTCTGAGCGGGAGGGGGACCGGGGAGCTGTTTTTT

D gene: NA
clone size: few
V gene: TRBV20-1
J gene: TRBJ1-5
CDR3 protein: CSAALGHGYNQPQHF
CDR3 DNA: TGCAGTGCCGCTTTGGGTCATGGATACAATCAGCCCCAGCATTTT

D gene: NA
clone size: few
V gene: TRBV18
J gene: TRBJ2-2
CDR3 protein: CASSPQATTARTGELFF
CDR3 DNA: TGTGCCAGCTCACCACAGGCCACCACAGCAAGAACCGGGGAGCTGTTTTTT

D gene: NA
clone size: NA
V gene: TRBV20-1
J gene: TRBJ2-2
CDR3 protein: CSARKDGSGGELFF
CDR3 DNA: TGCAGTGCTAGGAAAGACGGGAGCGGCGGGGAGCTGTTTTTT

D gene: NA
clone size: NA
V gene: TRBV20-1
J gene: TRBJ1-5
CDR3 protein: CSARVSGHRNQPQHF
CDR3 DNA: TGCAGTGCTAGAGTATCGGGACACCGTAATCAGCCCCAGCATTTT

D gene: TRBD1
clone size: NA
V gene: TRBV6-1
J gene: TRBJ2-5
CDR3 protein: CASSERVRTGSAETQYF
CDR3 DNA: TGTGCCAGCAGTGAACGGGTGAGGACAGGGTCGGCAGAGACCCAGTACTTC

D gene: TRBD2
clone size: many
V gene: TRBV11-2
J gene: TRBJ2-1
CDR3 protein: CASSVGLAGPYNEQFF
CDR3 DNA: TGTGCCAGCAGCGTGGGACTAGCGGGGCCCTACAATGAGCAGTTCTTC

D gene: TRBD2
clone size: many
V gene: TRBV3-1
J gene: TRBJ2-5
CDR3 protein: CASSQGLAGLETQYF
CDR3 DNA: TGTGCCAGCAGCCAGGGACTAGCGGGGTTGGAGACCCAGTACTTC

D gene: NA
clone size: few
V gene: TRBV4-1
J gene: TRBJ1-6
CDR3 protein: CASSQPGSPLHF
CDR3 DNA: TGCGCCAGCAGCCAACCTGGTTCACCCCTCCACTTT

D gene: NA
clone size: many
V gene: TRBV20-1
J gene: TRBJ1-2
CDR3 protein: CSASRQDSYGYTF
CDR3 DNA: TGCAGTGCTAGTCGTCAGGACAGCTATGGCTACACCTTC

D gene: TRBD1
clone size: many
V gene: TRBV5-6
J gene: TRBJ2-4
CDR3 protein: CASSGGQGAHIQYF
CDR3 DNA: TGTGCCAGCAGCGGGGGACAGGGGGCGCACATTCAGTACTTC

D gene: TRBD1
clone size: NA
V gene: TRBV5-1
J gene: TRBJ1-1
CDR3 protein: CASSLAVLGQGNTEACF
CDR3 DNA: TGCGCCAGCAGCCTGGCCGTCTTAGGACAGGGGAACACTGAAGCTTGCTTT

D gene: NA
clone size: many
V gene: TRBV4-1
J gene: TRBJ1-2
CDR3 protein: CASSQVRNYGYTF
CDR3 DNA: TGCGCCAGCAGCCAAGTCAGAAACTATGGCTACACCTTC

D gene: NA
clone size: NA
V gene: TRBV5-1
J gene: TRBJ2-2
CDR3 protein: CASSSRTWDTGELFF
CDR3 DNA: TGCGCCAGCAGTTCACGGACATGGGACACCGGGGAGCTGTTTTTT

D gene: NA
clone size: few
V gene: TRBV9
J gene: TRBJ2-1
CDR3 protein: CASSPHGGPEDEQFF
CDR3 DNA: TGTGCCAGCAGCCCGCATGGAGGCCCTGAGGATGAGCAGTTCTTC

D gene: TRBD1
clone size: NA
V gene: TRBV2
J gene: TRBJ2-5
CDR3 protein: CASSEAGTGHLGMYF
CDR3 DNA: TGTGCCAGCAGTGAAGCGGGGACAGGGCATTTGGGTATGTACTTC

D gene: NA
clone size: many
V gene: TRBV11-2
J gene: TRBJ1-5
CDR3 protein: CASSPDWNQPQHF
CDR3 DNA: TGTGCCAGCAGCCCCGACTGGAATCAGCCCCAGCATTTT

D gene: NA
clone size: NA
V gene: TRBV6-1
J gene: TRBJ2-2
CDR3 protein: CASSDYRGEDTGELFF
CDR3 DNA: TGTGCCAGCAGTGATTACCGGGGCGAGGACACCGGGGAGCTGTTTTTT

D gene: NA
clone size: many
V gene: TRBV28
J gene: TRBJ1-2
CDR3 protein: CASSLGAGGYGYTF
CDR3 DNA: TGTGCCAGCAGTTTAGGAGCGGGAGGCTATGGCTACACCTTC

D gene: TRBD2
clone size: many
V gene: TRBV5-1
J gene: TRBJ2-1
CDR3 protein: CASSQGTGLAGGSVYNEQFF
CDR3 DNA: TGCGCCAGCAGTCAAGGTACGGGACTAGCGGGAGGATCCGTCTACAATGAGCAGTTCTTC

D gene: NA
clone size: many
V gene: TRBV7-9
J gene: TRBJ2-1
CDR3 protein: CASSLAGSSYNEQFF
CDR3 DNA: TGTGCCAGCAGCTTGGCAGGGAGCTCCTACAATGAGCAGTTCTTC

D gene: NA
clone size: NA
V gene: TRBV19
J gene: TRBJ1-1
CDR3 protein: CASRGTGAIMNTEAFF
CDR3 DNA: TGTGCCAGCCGGGGCACCGGGGCAATCATGAACACTGAAGCTTTCTTT

D gene: NA
clone size: few
V gene: TRBV27
J gene: TRBJ2-1
CDR3 protein: CASSLLTGRYNEQFF
CDR3 DNA: TGTGCCAGCAGTTTACTTACGGGAAGATACAATGAGCAGTTCTTC

D gene: TRBD1
clone size: NA
V gene: TRBV9
J gene: TRBJ2-1
CDR3 protein: CASSVGPGGTYNEQFF
CDR3 DNA: TGTGCCAGCAGCGTGGGGCCAGGGGGTACCTACAATGAGCAGTTCTTC

D gene: NA
clone size: NA
V gene: TRBV5-1
J gene: TRBJ2-2
CDR3 protein: CASSWENTGELFF
CDR3 DNA: TGCGCCAGCAGCTGGGAGAACACCGGGGAGCTGTTTTTT

D gene: TRBD1
clone size: NA
V gene: TRBV29-1
J gene: TRBJ1-2
CDR3 protein: CSATLRRGGDRNGYTF
CDR3 DNA: TGCAGCGCGACCCTCCGACGTGGGGGGGACAGAAATGGCTACACCTTC

D gene: NA
clone size: few
V gene: TRBV18
J gene: TRBJ2-7
CDR3 protein: CASSPPARTYEQYF
CDR3 DNA: TGTGCCAGCTCACCACCGGCCAGGACCTACGAGCAGTACTTC

D gene: NA
clone size: few
V gene: TRBV6-5
J gene: TRBJ1-5
CDR3 protein: CASSYSGGFQGQPQHF
CDR3 DNA: TGTGCCAGCAGTTACTCCGGGGGATTCCAGGGGCAGCCCCAGCATTTT

D gene: TRBD2
clone size: few
V gene: TRBV10-3
J gene: TRBJ2-1
CDR3 protein: CAISDPGTSGRYNEQFF
CDR3 DNA: TGTGCCATCAGTGACCCCGGGACTAGCGGGAGGTACAATGAGCAGTTCTTC

D gene: NA
clone size: NA
V gene: TRBV5-1
J gene: TRBJ2-7
CDR3 protein: CASSLEVGAYYEQYF
CDR3 DNA: TGCGCCAGCAGCTTGGAGGTGGGGGCCTACTACGAGCAGTACTTC

D gene: NA
clone size: NA
V gene: TRBV28
J gene: TRBJ2-5
CDR3 protein: CAGSFFRHQETQYF
CDR3 DNA: TGTGCCGGCAGTTTTTTCAGGCACCAAGAGACCCAGTACTTC

D gene: NA
clone size: once
V gene: TRBV7-2
J gene: TRBJ1-4
CDR3 protein: CASSLGSANEKLFF
CDR3 DNA: TGTGCCAGCAGCTTAGGGAGTGCTAATGAAAAACTGTTTTTT

D gene: TRBD1
clone size: many
V gene: TRBV20-1
J gene: TRBJ1-4
CDR3 protein: CSAVDRGAEKLFF
CDR3 DNA: TGCAGTGCTGTCGACAGGGGAGCTGAAAAACTGTTTTTT

D gene: NA
clone size: few
V gene: TRBV5-1
J gene: TRBJ1-1
CDR3 protein: CASSSRGNTEAFF
CDR3 DNA: TGCGCCAGCAGCTCGAGGGGGAACACTGAAGCTTTCTTT

D gene: NA
clone size: many
V gene: TRBV29-1
J gene: TRBJ1-2
CDR3 protein: CSVVGYYGYTF
CDR3 DNA: TGCAGCGTTGTGGGATACTATGGCTACACCTTC

D gene: TRBD1
clone size: NA
V gene: TRBV7-2
J gene: TRBJ2-3
CDR3 protein: CASSLETGSSDTQYF
CDR3 DNA: TGTGCCAGCAGCTTAGAGACAGGGAGTTCGGATACGCAGTATTTT

D gene: NA
clone size: NA
V gene: TRBV29-1
J gene: TRBJ1-2
CDR3 protein: CSVSPHDRPGEGYTF
CDR3 DNA: TGCAGCGTTTCCCCTCATGACAGGCCGGGTGAGGGCTACACCTTC

D gene: TRBD2
clone size: NA
V gene: TRBV20-1
J gene: TRBJ2-7
CDR3 protein: CSASGRISHGQYF
CDR3 DNA: TGCAGTGCTAGCGGGAGGATTAGTCACGGGCAGTACTTC

D gene: NA
clone size: few
V gene: TRBV12-3/TRBV12-4
J gene: TRBJ1-6
CDR3 protein: CASSRQVADSPPHF
CDR3 DNA: TGTGCCAGCAGCCGACAGGTGGCGGATTCACCCCCCCACTTT

D gene: TRBD2
clone size: many
V gene: TRBV6-2/TRBV6-3
J gene: TRBJ2-1
CDR3 protein: CASTLAGPTYNEQFF
CDR3 DNA: TGTGCCAGCACCCTAGCGGGTCCCACCTACAATGAGCAGTTCTTC

D gene: NA
clone size: NA
V gene: TRBV20-1
J gene: TRBJ2-5
CDR3 protein: CSARKGGFAGETQYF
CDR3 DNA: TGCAGTGCTCGCAAAGGGGGTTTTGCGGGAGAGACCCAGTACTTC

D gene: NA
clone size: many
V gene: TRBV5-1
J gene: TRBJ2-3
CDR3 protein: CASSLDLSYTDTQYF
CDR3 DNA: TGCGCCAGCAGCTTGGATTTATCCTACACAGATACGCAGTATTTT

D gene: TRBD2
clone size: NA
V gene: TRBV10-3
J gene: TRBJ2-7
CDR3 protein: CAISAPTSGKAYEQYF
CDR3 DNA: TGTGCCATCAGTGCTCCGACTAGCGGGAAGGCCTACGAGCAGTACTTC